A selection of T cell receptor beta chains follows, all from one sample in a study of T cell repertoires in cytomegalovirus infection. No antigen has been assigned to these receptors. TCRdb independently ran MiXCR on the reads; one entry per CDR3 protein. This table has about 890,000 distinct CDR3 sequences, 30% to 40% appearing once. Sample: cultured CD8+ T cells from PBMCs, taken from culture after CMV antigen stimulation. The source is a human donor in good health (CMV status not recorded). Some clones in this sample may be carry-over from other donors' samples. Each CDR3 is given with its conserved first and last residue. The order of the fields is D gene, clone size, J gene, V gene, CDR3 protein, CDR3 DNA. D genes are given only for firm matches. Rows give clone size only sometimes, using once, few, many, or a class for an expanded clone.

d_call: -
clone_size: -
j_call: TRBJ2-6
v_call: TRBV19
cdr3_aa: CASSTRQDSGANVLTF
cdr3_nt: TGTGCCAGTAGTACCAGACAGGATTCTGGGGCCAACGTCCTGACTTTC

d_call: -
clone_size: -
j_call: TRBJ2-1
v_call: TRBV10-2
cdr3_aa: CASSDQYNEQFF
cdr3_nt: TGCGCCAGCAGTGATCAGTACAATGAGCAGTTCTTC

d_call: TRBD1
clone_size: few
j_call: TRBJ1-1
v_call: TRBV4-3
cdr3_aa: CASSLRQGVSSEAFF
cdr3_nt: TGCGCCAGCAGCCTGAGGCAGGGGGTCTCTTCTGAAGCTTTCTTT

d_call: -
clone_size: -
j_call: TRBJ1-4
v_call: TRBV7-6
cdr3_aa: CASTDKKGEEKLFF
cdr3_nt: TGTGCCAGCACGGACAAAAAAGGGGAGGAAAAACTGTTTTTT

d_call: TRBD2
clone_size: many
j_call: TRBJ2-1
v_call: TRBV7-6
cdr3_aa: CASSSRLAGGSNEQFF
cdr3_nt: TGTGCCAGCAGCTCCAGACTAGCGGGGGGGAGCAATGAGCAGTTCTTC

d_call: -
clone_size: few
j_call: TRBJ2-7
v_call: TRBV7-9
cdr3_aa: CASSHHPYEQYF
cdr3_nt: TGTGCCAGCAGCCATCACCCTTACGAGCAGTACTTC

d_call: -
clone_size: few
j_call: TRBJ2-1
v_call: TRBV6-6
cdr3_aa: CASSWAEQFF
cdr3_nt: TGTGCCAGCAGTTGGGCTGAGCAGTTCTTC

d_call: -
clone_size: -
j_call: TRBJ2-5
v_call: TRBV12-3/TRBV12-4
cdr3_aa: CASTTGTPAEETQYF
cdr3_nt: TGTGCCAGCACAACGGGGACACCTGCTGAGGAGACCCAGTACTTC

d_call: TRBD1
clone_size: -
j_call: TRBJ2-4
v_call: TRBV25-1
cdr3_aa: CASKPGTEKNIQYF
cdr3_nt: TGTGCCAGCAAACCGGGGACAGAGAAAAACATTCAGTACTTC

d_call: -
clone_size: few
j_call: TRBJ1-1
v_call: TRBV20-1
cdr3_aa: CSARDWRTNTEAFF
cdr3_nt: TGCAGTGCTAGAGATTGGCGGACGAACACTGAAGCTTTCTTT

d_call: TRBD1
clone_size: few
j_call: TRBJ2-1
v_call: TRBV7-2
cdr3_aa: CASSPRGQGVHNEQFF
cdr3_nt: TGTGCCAGCAGCCCTCGAGGACAGGGGGTCCACAATGAGCAGTTCTTC

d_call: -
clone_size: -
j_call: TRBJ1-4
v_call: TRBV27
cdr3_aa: CASSLSGRELFF
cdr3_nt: TGTGCCAGCAGTTTATCGGGCCGAGAACTGTTTTTT

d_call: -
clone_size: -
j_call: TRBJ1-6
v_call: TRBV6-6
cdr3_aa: CASTFQTSYNSPLHF
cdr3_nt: TGTGCCAGCACATTCCAGACCTCCTATAATTCACCCCTCCACTTT

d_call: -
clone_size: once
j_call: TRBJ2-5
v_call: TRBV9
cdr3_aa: CASSVRGGQETQYF
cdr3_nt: TGTGCCAGCAGCGTAAGGGGAGGCCAAGAGACCCAGTACTTC

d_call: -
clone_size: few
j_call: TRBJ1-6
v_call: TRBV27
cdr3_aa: CASSASGLSPLHF
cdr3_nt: TGTGCCAGCAGTGCTTCGGGGTTATCACCCCTCCACTTT

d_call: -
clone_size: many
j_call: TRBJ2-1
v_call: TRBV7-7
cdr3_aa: CASSFGPGAGNEQFF
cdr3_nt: TGTGCTAGCAGCTTCGGTCCGGGGGCCGGGAATGAGCAGTTCTTC

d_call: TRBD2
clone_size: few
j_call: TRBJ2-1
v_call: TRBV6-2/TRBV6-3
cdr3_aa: CASSFTPGLAGVSSYNEQFF
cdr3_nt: TGTGCCAGCAGTTTCACCCCGGGACTAGCGGGGGTTAGCTCCTACAATGAGCAGTTCTTC

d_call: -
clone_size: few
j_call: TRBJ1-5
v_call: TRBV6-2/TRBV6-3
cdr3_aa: CASSYPPRGGWGQPQHF
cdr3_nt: TGTGCCAGCAGTTACCCCCCCAGGGGTGGATGGGGACAGCCCCAGCATTTT

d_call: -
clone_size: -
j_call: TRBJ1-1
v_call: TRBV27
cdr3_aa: CASSLLGAAEAFF
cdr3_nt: TGTGCCAGCAGTTTATTGGGGGCGGCTGAAGCTTTCTTT

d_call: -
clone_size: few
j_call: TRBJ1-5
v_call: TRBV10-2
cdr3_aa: CASSESRQLNQPQHF
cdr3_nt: TGCGCCAGCAGTGAGTCCCGACAGCTCAATCAGCCCCAGCATTTT

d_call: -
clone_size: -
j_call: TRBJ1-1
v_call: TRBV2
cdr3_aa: CASSEYRTHTEAFF
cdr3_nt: TGTGCCAGCAGTGAATACAGGACCCACACTGAAGCTTTCTTT

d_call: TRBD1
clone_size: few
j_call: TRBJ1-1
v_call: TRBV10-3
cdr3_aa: CAISESTRGRNTEAFF
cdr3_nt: TGTGCCATCAGTGAGTCGACGAGGGGGCGGAACACTGAAGCTTTCTTT

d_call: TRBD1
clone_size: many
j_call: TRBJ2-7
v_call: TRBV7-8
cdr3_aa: CASSLGGWVGQGAYEQYF
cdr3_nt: TGTGCCAGCAGCTTAGGGGGCTGGGTTGGACAGGGGGCGTACGAGCAGTACTTC

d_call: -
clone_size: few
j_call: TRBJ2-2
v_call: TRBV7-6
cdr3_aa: CASSFNRVGELFF
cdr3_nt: TGTGCCAGCAGCTTCAACAGGGTCGGGGAGCTGTTTTTT

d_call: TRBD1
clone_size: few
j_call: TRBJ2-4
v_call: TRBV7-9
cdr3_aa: CASSPMDRGVKNIQYF
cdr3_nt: TGTGCCAGCAGCCCAATGGACAGGGGTGTCAAAAACATTCAGTACTTC

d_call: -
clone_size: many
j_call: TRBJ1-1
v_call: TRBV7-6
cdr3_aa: CASSLGGVGTEAFF
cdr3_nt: TGTGCCAGCAGCTTAGGCGGAGTCGGGACTGAAGCTTTCTTT

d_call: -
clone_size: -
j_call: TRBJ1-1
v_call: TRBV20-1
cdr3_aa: CSARGSAGRNTEAFF
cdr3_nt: TGCAGTGCTAGAGGGTCCGCGGGGAGGAACACTGAAGCTTTCTTT

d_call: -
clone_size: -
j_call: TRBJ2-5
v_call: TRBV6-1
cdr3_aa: CASSLAATGQPMETQYF
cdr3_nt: TGTGCCAGCAGTTTAGCTGCCACAGGGCAACCTATGGAGACCCAGTACTTC

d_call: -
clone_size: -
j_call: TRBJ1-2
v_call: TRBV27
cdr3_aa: CASRTGGTNYGYTF
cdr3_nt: TGTGCCAGCAGGACAGGAGGAACGAACTATGGCTACACCTTC